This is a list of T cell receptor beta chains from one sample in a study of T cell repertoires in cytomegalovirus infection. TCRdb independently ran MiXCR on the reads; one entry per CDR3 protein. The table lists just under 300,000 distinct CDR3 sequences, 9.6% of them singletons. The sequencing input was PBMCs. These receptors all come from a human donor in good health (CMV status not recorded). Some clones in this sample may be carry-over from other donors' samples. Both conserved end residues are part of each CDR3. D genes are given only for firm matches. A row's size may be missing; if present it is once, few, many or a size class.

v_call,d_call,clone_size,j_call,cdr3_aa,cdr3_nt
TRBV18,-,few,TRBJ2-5,CASSPDAETQYF,TGTGCCAGCTCACCAGATGCAGAGACCCAGTACTTC
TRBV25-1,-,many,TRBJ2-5,CASSELKGTETQYF,TGTGCCAGCAGTGAATTAAAAGGGACCGAGACCCAGTACTTC
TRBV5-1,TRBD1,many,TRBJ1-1,CASSLLGQGNGGTEAFF,TGCGCCAGCAGCTTGCTGGGACAGGGTAATGGGGGCACTGAAGCTTTCTTT
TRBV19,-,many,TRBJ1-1,CASSRRSGGLTEAFF,TGTGCCAGTAGTAGGCGCTCGGGGGGGCTCACTGAAGCTTTCTTT
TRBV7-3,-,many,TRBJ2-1,CASSLSGRSKQFF,TGTGCCAGCAGCTTATCGGGCCGTTCCAAGCAGTTCTTC
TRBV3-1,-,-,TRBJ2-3,CASSQDPLLSTDTQYF,TGTGCCAGCAGCCAAGACCCTTTACTCAGCACAGATACGCAGTATTTT
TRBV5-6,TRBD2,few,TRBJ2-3,CASSSMGGSTDTQYF,TGTGCCAGCAGCTCAATGGGAGGGAGCACAGATACGCAGTATTTT
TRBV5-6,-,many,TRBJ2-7,CASSSTAEQYF,TGTGCCAGCAGCTCCACTGCCGAGCAGTACTTC
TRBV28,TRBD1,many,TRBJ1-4,CASSRNRGRKTNEKLFF,TGTGCCAGCAGTCGTAACAGGGGGCGGAAAACTAATGAAAAACTGTTTTTT
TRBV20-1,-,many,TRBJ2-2,CSAGRLGGFSGELFF,TGCAGTGCTGGGCGACTAGGGGGTTTTTCCGGGGAGCTGTTTTTT
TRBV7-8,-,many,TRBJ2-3,CASSFFGVDTQYF,TGTGCCAGCAGCTTTTTCGGGGTGGATACGCAGTATTTT
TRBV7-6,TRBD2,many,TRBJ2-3,CASSLRGTSGGASDTQYF,TGTGCCAGCAGCTTAAGAGGGACTAGCGGGGGGGCCTCAGATACGCAGTATTTT
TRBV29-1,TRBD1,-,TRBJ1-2,CSGRTGDYGYTF,TGCAGCGGCCGGACAGGGGACTATGGCTACACCTTC
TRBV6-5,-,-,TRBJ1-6,CASRRGVGNSPLHF,TGTGCCAGCAGGAGAGGGGTTGGTAATTCACCCCTCCACTTT
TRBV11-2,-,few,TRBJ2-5,CASSSPWEETQYF,TGTGCCAGCAGCTCCCCCTGGGAGGAGACCCAGTACTTC
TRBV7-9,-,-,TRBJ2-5,CASSFGEFQETQYF,TGTGCCAGCAGCTTTGGGGAGTTTCAAGAGACCCAGTACTTC
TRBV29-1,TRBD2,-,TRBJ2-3,CSVAASGGTLGAQYF,TGCAGCGTTGCGGCTAGCGGGGGTACCCTTGGGGCGCAGTATTTT
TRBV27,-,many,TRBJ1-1,CASSFRWVNTEAFF,TGTGCCAGCAGTTTTCGATGGGTGAACACTGAAGCTTTCTTT
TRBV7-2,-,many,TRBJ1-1,CASSLTAGNTEAFF,TGTGCCAGCAGCTTAACCGCGGGGAACACTGAAGCTTTCTTT
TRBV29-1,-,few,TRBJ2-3,CSVEPLLAIAQYF,TGTAGCGTTGAACCTCTCCTAGCTATCGCGCAGTATTTT
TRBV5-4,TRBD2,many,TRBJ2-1,CASSLQGTSGNNEQFF,TGTGCCAGCAGCTTGCAAGGGACTAGCGGGAACAATGAGCAGTTCTTC
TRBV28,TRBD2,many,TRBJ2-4,CASSLSGGGDGVQYF,TGTGCCAGCAGTTTAAGCGGGGGCGGCGACGGGGTTCAGTACTTC
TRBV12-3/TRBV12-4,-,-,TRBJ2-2,CASSLAQGYTGELFF,TGTGCCAGCAGTTTAGCGCAAGGTTACACCGGGGAGCTGTTTTTT
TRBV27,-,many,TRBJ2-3,CASRGFGDTQYF,TGTGCCAGCAGGGGCTTCGGGGATACGCAGTATTTT
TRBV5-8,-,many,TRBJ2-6,CASSLVVPSGSHSGANVLTF,TGTGCCAGCAGCTTGGTGGTTCCCTCGGGAAGCCACTCTGGGGCCAACGTCCTGACTTTC
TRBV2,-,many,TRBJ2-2,CASRQTANTGELFF,TGTGCCAGCCGACAGACCGCGAACACCGGGGAGCTGTTTTTT
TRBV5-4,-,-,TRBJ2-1,CASSSGGASLHEQFF,TGTGCCAGCAGCTCTGGGGGGGCCTCTCTACATGAGCAGTTCTTC
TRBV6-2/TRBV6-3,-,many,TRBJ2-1,CASWRPPGYNEQFF,TGTGCCAGCTGGCGGCCCCCCGGCTACAATGAGCAGTTCTTC
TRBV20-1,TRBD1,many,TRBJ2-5,CSARIRDRNQETQYF,TGCAGTGCTAGGATCCGGGACAGGAACCAAGAGACCCAGTACTTC
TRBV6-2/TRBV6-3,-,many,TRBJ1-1,CASSFRDYGTEAFF,TGTGCCAGCAGTTTCAGGGATTATGGCACTGAAGCTTTCTTT
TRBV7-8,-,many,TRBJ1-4,CASSLVGYRNEKLFF,TGTGCCAGCAGCTTAGTAGGGTATAGGAATGAAAAACTGTTTTTT
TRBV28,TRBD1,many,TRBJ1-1,CASSSPGQSNTEAFF,TGTGCCAGCAGTTCCCCGGGACAGTCGAACACTGAAGCTTTCTTT
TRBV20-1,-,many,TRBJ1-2,CSATGEGYGYTF,TGCAGTGCTACGGGGGAAGGCTATGGCTACACCTTC
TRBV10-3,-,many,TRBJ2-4,CAISESQGENIQYF,TGTGCCATCAGTGAGTCACAGGGAGAGAACATTCAGTACTTC
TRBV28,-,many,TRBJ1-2,CASSGQGTNYGYTF,TGTGCCAGCAGTGGACAAGGGACTAACTATGGCTACACCTTC
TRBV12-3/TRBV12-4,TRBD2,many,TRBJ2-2,CASSPTRLAGGLGTGELFF,TGTGCCAGCAGTCCTACTAGACTAGCGGGGGGGCTCGGCACCGGGGAGCTGTTTTTT
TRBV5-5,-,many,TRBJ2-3,CASSVDRPTDTQYF,TGTGCCAGCAGCGTGGACAGACCCACAGATACGCAGTATTTT
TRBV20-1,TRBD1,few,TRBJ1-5,CSGSPATGAQPQHF,TGCAGTGGCTCTCCGGCGACAGGGGCTCAGCCCCAGCATTTT
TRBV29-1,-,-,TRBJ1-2,CSVVGGEYYGYTF,TGCAGCGTTGTAGGAGGGGAATACTATGGCTACACCTTC
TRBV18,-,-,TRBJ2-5,CASSPAAQETQYF,TGTGCCAGCTCCCCTGCCGCCCAAGAGACCCAGTACTTC
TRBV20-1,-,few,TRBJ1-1,CSARGSSLTEAFF,TGCAGTGCTAGAGGTAGCAGCCTGACTGAAGCTTTCTTT
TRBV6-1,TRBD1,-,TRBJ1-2,CASSETGGSRGYTF,TGTGCCAGCAGCGAAACAGGGGGAAGTCGTGGCTACACCTTC
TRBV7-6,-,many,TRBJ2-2,CASRGYRNTGELFF,TGTGCCAGCAGGGGTTACAGGAACACCGGGGAGCTGTTTTTT
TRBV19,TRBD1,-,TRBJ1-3,CASSYSGTASGNTIYF,TGTGCCAGTAGTTACTCCGGGACAGCCTCTGGAAACACCATATATTTT
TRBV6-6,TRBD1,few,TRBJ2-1,CASRPGQGYNEQFF,TGTGCCAGTCGACCGGGACAGGGATACAATGAGCAGTTCTTC
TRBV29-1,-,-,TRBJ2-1,CSVDGASYNDQFF,TGCAGCGTTGACGGGGCATCCTACAATGACCAGTTCTTC